This TCR beta chain was obtained from a study of blood T cell repertoires in COVID-19. Across the study: PBMCs, B-cell-depleted T cells, or T cells provided the cDNA or gDNA that made up the material.

Original processing notes: Amplified reference gene primers provided the basis for estimating nucleated cell counts. The repertoire was sequenced with immunoSEQ multiplex PCR; TCRdb's copy has only in-frame clones and lacks some. For V, J and clone size, that table is used; D and trimming come from the DNA. This table has about 310,000 clones, roughly 86% appearing once. The germline CDR1 and CDR2 sequences are SGHRS and YFSETQ. V was pared by 3 bases and J by 4 bases, with 8 bases of the junction left unmatched. The length of the CDR3 is 15 residues. The chain combines TRBV5-1 with TRBJ2-7; the match to TRBD1 covers 9 bases. This clonotype originated in a woman aged 30 to 39 who had recovered from COVID-19. Sequenced sample: PBMCs or T cells enriched from blood (not recorded which). Here the CDR3 reads CASSSTTGGRYEQYF. Written as DNA, the CDR3 is TGCGCCAGCAGCTCCACAACAGGGGGCCGGTACGAGCAGTACTTC.